The 4 T cell receptor beta chains in this list originate from one sample, sequenced in a study of control samples from healthy donors and cancer patients. The method was immunoSEQ multiplex PCR; TCRdb's version includes in-frame clones alone and lacks a portion of them. In the table there are approximately 140,000 clones, around 90% of which are singletons. The sample was blood. Every receptor here comes from a man aged 18 to 30 in good health.

The chain has TRBV9 and TRBJ1-2, with a tentative D call TRBD1 (5 bases). The CDR3 extends over 14 amino acids. Trimming cost V 0 bases and J 8 bases, with 14 bases left between them. Germline V lookup: CDR1 SGDLS, CDR2 YYNGEE. The CDR3 loop is CASSVAGVPLGYTF. The CDR3 coding sequence is TGTGCCAGCAGCGTAGCGGGGGTCCCTCTGGGCTACACCTTC.

The chain is built from TRBV24-1 and TRBJ1-2; D call uncertain. There are 14 residues in the CDR3. With 4 bases removed from V and 6 bases from J, the gap between germline ends came to 14 bases. Per the germline V gene, CDR1 is KGHDR and CDR2 is SFDVKD. The CDR3 DNA sequence: TGTGCCACCAGTGACCCTGTGCGTGGGGATGGCTACACCTTC. It specifies CATSDPVRGDGYTF.

This rearrangement joins TRBV2 to TRBJ1-3; D might be TRBD1 (5 bases). This CDR3 comprises 13 residues. Germline V gene sequence: CDR1 SNHLY, CDR2 FYNNEI. V was clipped by 6 bases and J by 4 bases, with 10 bases between them. CDR3 nucleotides: TGTGCCAGCAGGAAGGGGACGGGAAACACCATATATTTT. This sequence encodes CASRKGTGNTIYF.

This clone was observed a few times. The chain recombines TRBV5-1 with TRBJ2-7, with D maybe TRBD1 (5 bases). There are 13 residues in the CDR3. Trimming shortened V by 0 bases and J by 6 bases, and 10 bases separated the two germline ends. The germline CDR1 and CDR2 sequences are SGHRS and YFSETQ. The CDR3 sequence is CASSLGSRAEQYF. In DNA, the CDR3 is TGCGCCAGCAGCTTGGGGTCCAGGGCCGAGCAGTACTTC.